This TCR beta chain was identified during a study of T cells in Graves' hyperthyroidism and ophthalmopathy. Study observations and caveats: For ophthalmopathy, model prediction preceded onset by a median 6.5 months.

Stable Graves' hyperthyroidism denoted no ophthalmopathy progression over 18 months. Diagnoses were established using clinical symptoms, serum thyroxine and TRAb, thyroid ultrasound and orbital computed tomography. RNA transcripts were the template for amplifying TCR beta CDR3 regions. Initially, a first-round RT-PCR of the TCR CDR3 employed the HTBI primer set. TCRdb ran MiXCR on the multiplex PCR reads and lists one entry per CDR3 protein. Of around 440,000 distinct CDR3 sequences listed, roughly 14% are singletons. There are many counts of this clonotype. Its matching antigen is unknown. Trimming took 5 bases from V and 4 from J, leaving 18 bases between them. This CDR3 has 15 residues. Germline CDR1 is DFQATT and CDR2 is SNEGSKA (reference sequence).

The chain employs TRBV20-1 and TRBJ1-5; D is ambiguous. The sequencing input was blood. This TCR came from a woman aged 18-30 years with Graves' hyperthyroidism. CDR3 sequence: CSAQRGPGGNQPQHF. CDR3 nucleotide sequence: TGCAGTGCTCAGAGAGGTCCAGGTGGGAATCAGCCCCAGCATTTT.